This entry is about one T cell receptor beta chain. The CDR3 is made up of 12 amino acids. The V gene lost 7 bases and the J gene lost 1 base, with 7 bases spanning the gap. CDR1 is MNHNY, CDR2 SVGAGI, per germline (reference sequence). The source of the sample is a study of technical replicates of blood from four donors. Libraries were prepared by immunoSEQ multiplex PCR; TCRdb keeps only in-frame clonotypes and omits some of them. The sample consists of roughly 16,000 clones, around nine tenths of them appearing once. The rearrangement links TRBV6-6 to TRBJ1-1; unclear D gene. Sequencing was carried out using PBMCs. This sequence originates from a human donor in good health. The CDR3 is CASMRGNTEAFF. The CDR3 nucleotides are TGTGCCAGCATGCGGGGGAACACTGAAGCTTTCTTT.